Presented here are 21 T cell receptor beta chains from one specimen sequenced in a study of blood T cells in healthy people across ages. Next came a second PCR, run for about 7 to 11 cycles, which used a sample-barcoded 5' primer along with a J-beta primer mix. TCRdb ran MiXCR on the 5' RACE reads and lists one entry per CDR3 protein. The sample yields hundreds of thousands of distinct CDR3 sequences, under 45% seen once. Sample: blood. The receptor source for this set is a man between 60 and 75 years old in good health.

The chain recombines TRBV4-1 with TRBJ2-1, with D perhaps matching TRBD2 (7 bases). The CDR3 is made up of 17 amino acids. V dropped 4 bases and J dropped 6 bases, with 22 bases sitting between them. Germline V lookup: CDR1 MGHRA, CDR2 YSYEKL. The CDR3 DNA follows: TGCGCCAGCAGCCCCCTAATTGGGGGGGCCTTCGGCAATGAGCAGTTCTTC. It codes for CASSPLIGGAFGNEQFF.

This clonotype was seen at least ten times. The chain has TRBV7-2 and TRBJ2-4; D might be TRBD1 (5 bases). The CDR3 covers 17 residues. CDR1 and CDR2 (germline): SGHTA, FQGNSA. Trimming removed 4 bases at V and 0 bases at J, with 16 bases between. The DNA of the CDR3 is TGTGCCAGCAGCTCCTCCCCAGGGTTACTAGCCAAAAACATTCAGTACTTC. It yields the protein CASSSSPGLLAKNIQYF.

V gene TRBV7-2 combines with J gene TRBJ1-1; D remains unclear. This CDR3 contains 15 residues. The ends were cut back, 2 bases at V and 4 bases at J, with 14 bases in the middle. Germline V CDR1 and CDR2: SGHTA, FQGNSA. CDR3 sequence reads: CASSLQTQPSTEAFF. As DNA, the CDR3 is TGTGCCAGCAGCTTACAGACCCAGCCGAGCACTGAAGCTTTCTTT.

Concerning this clonotype itself: At one end, the junction sequence differs from germline, possibly due to a read error. The chain recombines TRBV12-3 or TRBV12-4 with TRBJ1-2, with TRBD1 matching 10 bases. The CDR3 contains 13 residues. The CDR3 nucleotides are TGTGCCAGCCGGGACAGGGGACCCTATGACTACACCTTC. Translating it yields CASRDRGPYDYTF.

This clonotype was picked up a small number of times. This chain joins TRBV4-2 and TRBJ2-5; D is perhaps TRBD1 (5 bases). Germline values: CDR1 LGHNA, CDR2 YNFKEQ. The CDR3 has 14 amino acids. Trimming took 1 base from V and 6 from J, leaving 12 bases between them. DNA of the CDR3: TGTGCCAGCAGCCAAGTCGGCGCAGGGAAGACCCAGTACTTC. It is translated as CASSQVGAGKTQYF.

This clonotype showed up just a few times. The rearrangement links TRBV7-2 to TRBJ2-5; D unresolved. The CDR3 covers 11 residues. Trimming removed 2 bases at V and 11 bases at J, with 9 bases between. CDR1 SGHTA and CDR2 FQGNSA come from the germline V gene. The CDR3 loop is CASSLYEEQYF. The DNA for the CDR3 is TGTGCCAGCAGCTTATATGAGGAGCAGTACTTC.

The chain couples TRBV6-2 or TRBV6-3 to TRBJ2-1; no firm D call. The V gene's germline CDR1 is MNHEY and CDR2 SVGEGT. Trimming removed 6 bases at V and 0 bases at J, with 6 bases between. The CDR3 is 13 amino acids. The CDR3 is CASSQISYNEQFF. CDR3 sequence (DNA): TGTGCCAGCAGCCAGATCTCCTACAATGAGCAGTTCTTC.

There are a few counts of this clonotype. The chain is built from TRBV20-1 and TRBJ2-1; D unclear. Trimming shortened V by 4 bases and J by 7 bases, and 11 bases separated the two germline ends. The length of the CDR3 is 12 residues. CDR1 and CDR2 from the germline V gene are DFQATT and SNEGSKA (reference sequence). CDR3 loop: CSAIPLWNEQFF. The CDR3 nucleotides are TGCAGTGCTATCCCTCTTTGGAATGAGCAGTTCTTC.

This chain connects TRBV7-2 to TRBJ2-1; 11 bases fit TRBD2. The CDR3 runs to 16 residues. Per the germline V gene, CDR1 is SGHTA and CDR2 is FQGNSA. Trimming removed 5 bases from V and 4 bases from J; junction bases left unmatched: 7. This chain's CDR3 is CASSVTGTSGYNEQFF. CDR3 sequence (DNA): TGTGCCAGCAGCGTAACCGGGACTAGCGGTTACAATGAGCAGTTCTTC.

This clonotype has just one count. The chain joins TRBV6-6 to TRBJ2-7; D call uncertain. V gave up 5 bases and J gave up 3 bases, with 14 bases separating them. The CDR3 loop spans 14 amino acids. Germline CDR1 MNHNY, CDR2 SVGAGI (reference sequence). The CDR3 DNA sequence: TGTGCCAGCAGTGCCTCTGTAGGCGTCTACGAGCAGTACTTC. Residues: CASSASVGVYEQYF.

The table lists this clonotype with a few counts. The chain recombines TRBV2 with TRBJ2-5; D not resolved. Germline lookup yields CDR1 SNHLY and CDR2 FYNNEI. The CDR3 is made up of 12 amino acids. V was trimmed by 3 bases and J by 3 bases, leaving 5 bases between them. CDR3 sequence reads: CASSDIEETQYF. The DNA for the CDR3 is TGTGCCAGCAGTGATATCGAAGAGACCCAGTACTTC.

This clonotype has only a few counts. This chain uses TRBV4-3 with TRBJ1-5, with 7 bases identical to TRBD1. This CDR3 comprises 14 residues. The junction had 2 bases not matched to a gene; V was cut back by 0 bases and J by 6 bases. Germline assignment: CDR1 LGHNA and CDR2 YSLEER. CDR3 protein: CASSQETGSQPQHF. Written as DNA, the CDR3 is TGCGCCAGCAGCCAAGAGACAGGGAGTCAGCCCCAGCATTTT.

Comment on this clonotype: Sequence at one end of the junction differs from germline and may be a read error. This chain connects TRBV10-3 to TRBJ2-6; no clear D gene. The CDR3 length is 14 residues. Germline V lookup: CDR1 ENHRY, CDR2 SYGVKD. The chain's CDR3 is CAFSPHSGANVLTF. The CDR3 DNA reads TGTGCCTTCAGTCCCCACTCTGGGGCCAACGTCCTGACTTTC.

This clonotype appeared a few times. V and J are TRBV2 and TRBJ1-2; D uncertain. V dropped 2 bases and J dropped 0 bases, with 10 bases sitting between them. This CDR3 is built from 15 residues. Germline V gene sequence: CDR1 SNHLY, CDR2 FYNNEI. Here the CDR3 DNA reads TGTGCCAGCAGTGAACTTAGGCTAACTAACTATGGCTACACCTTC. Translating gives CASSELRLTNYGYTF.

This sequence joins TRBV6-2 or TRBV6-3 and TRBJ2-1; 8 bases map to TRBD2. CDR1 MNHEY and CDR2 SVGEGT come from the germline V gene. The length of the CDR3 is 14 residues. J was trimmed by 10 bases and V by 4 bases; bases with no gene match: 9. The CDR3 nucleotides read TGTGCCAGCAGTTGGGCTAGCGGGTACCACGAGCAGTTCTTC. Protein: CASSWASGYHEQFF.

This rearrangement joins TRBV11-2 to TRBJ2-7; 7 positions match TRBD1. The CDR3 sequence is 15 residues long. After removal of 4 bases from V and 2 bases from J, the junction contained 8 bases not matched to a gene. Per germline, CDR1 SGHAT and CDR2 FQNNGV. The CDR3 DNA follows: TGTGCCAGCAGCTCTGGACAGGTTCTTACCTACGAGCAGTACTTC. This sequence encodes CASSSGQVLTYEQYF.

V and J are TRBV5-6 and TRBJ2-5; the D is unclear. The V and J ends lost 0 bases and 0 bases respectively, with 9 bases between them. There are 15 residues in the CDR3. The germline gives CDR1 SGHDT, CDR2 YYEEEE. The CDR3 nucleotides are TGTGCCAGCAGCTTGGAGCCGAGATACCAAGAGACCCAGTACTTC. Translating gives CASSLEPRYQETQYF.

This CDR3 is CSARLTGTGEFGEQYF. The CDR3 coding sequence is TGCAGTGCTAGACTTACCGGGACAGGGGAATTCGGCGAGCAGTACTTC. The chain has TRBV20-1 and TRBJ2-7; 10 bases map to TRBD1. Per the germline V gene, CDR1 is DFQATT and CDR2 is SNEGSKA (reference sequence). Trimming took 2 bases from V and 6 from J; bases not matched to a gene: 13. CDR3 size: 16 residues.

Ten or more counts support this clonotype. The rearrangement uses TRBV6-2 or TRBV6-3 and TRBJ2-7; D is undetermined. This CDR3 has 13 amino acids. The germline CDR1 and CDR2 sequences are MNHEY and SVGEGT. V was trimmed by 2 bases and J by 1 base, leaving 6 bases between them. The CDR3 spells CASSYRVSYEQYF. The CDR3 bases are TGTGCCAGCAGTTACAGGGTATCCTACGAGCAGTACTTC.

The rearrangement joins TRBV6-1 to TRBJ1-5; 7 bases fit TRBD1. V dropped 6 bases and J dropped 6; count of bases not matched to a gene: 8. CDR1 MNHNS and CDR2 SASEGT come from the germline V gene. The CDR3 is 14 residues long. The CDR3 DNA is TGTGCCAGCAGGTCCGGGACAGTAGTTCAGCCCCAGCATTTT. Its translation: CASRSGTVVQPQHF.

As for this clonotype: A much larger clonotype is one base distant, so this may be a read error. The rearrangement uses TRBV4-3 and TRBJ2-1, with a possible D match to TRBD2 (6 bases). Germline CDR1 and CDR2: LGHNA and YSLEER. The CDR3 consists of 18 residues. This chain's CDR3 is CAGSQETSFRGMDNEQFF. The CDR3, as DNA: TGCGCCGGCAGCCAAGAAACCTCGTTCCGGGGGATGGACAATGAGCAGTTCTTC.